The rows below give T cell receptor beta chains drawn from one sample of a study of shared clonotypes between healthy human individuals. The data were produced by immunoSEQ multiplex PCR, yet TCRdb's version contains in-frame clones alone and is incomplete. Here the sample spans roughly 590,000 clones, around 95% being singletons. Input material: naive CD8+ T cells sorted from blood. These receptors came from a woman in her twenties or thirties in good health. Both conserved end residues are part of each CDR3. Fields, in order: D gene, V gene, clone size, J gene, CDR3 DNA, CDR3 protein. A D gene is named only where the DNA matches it firmly. A clone size is listed for some rows: how often the clone was seen (once, few, many), or a class if it is expanded.

d_gene: NA; v_gene: TRBV19; abundance: NA; j_gene: TRBJ2-2; CDR3nt: TGTGCCAGTAAACGGACGGGGGAGCTGTTTTTT; CDR3aa: CASKRTGELFF
d_gene: TRBD1; v_gene: TRBV23-1; abundance: NA; j_gene: TRBJ1-3; CDR3nt: TGCGCCAGCAGCTGGACAGGCCGCTCTGGAAACACCATATATTTT; CDR3aa: CASSWTGRSGNTIYF
d_gene: NA; v_gene: TRBV2; abundance: NA; j_gene: TRBJ2-3; CDR3nt: TGTGCCAGCATTCTGACGGGTCGCACAGATACGCAGTATTTT; CDR3aa: CASILTGRTDTQYF
d_gene: TRBD1; v_gene: TRBV27; abundance: NA; j_gene: TRBJ1-5; CDR3nt: TGTGCCAGCAGTCCGGGCGCCACTGGACAGGCTTTACTGCCCCAGCATTTT; CDR3aa: CASSPGATGQALLPQHF
d_gene: NA; v_gene: TRBV7-9; abundance: NA; j_gene: TRBJ2-7; CDR3nt: TGTGCCAGCAGCCGTCGGAGCTCCTACGAGCAGTACTTC; CDR3aa: CASSRRSSYEQYF
d_gene: NA; v_gene: TRBV6-6; abundance: once; j_gene: TRBJ1-2; CDR3nt: TGTGCCAGCAGTTACTCACCACGGCAGTCTAACTATGGCTACACCTTC; CDR3aa: CASSYSPRQSNYGYTF
d_gene: TRBD1; v_gene: TRBV15; abundance: NA; j_gene: TRBJ2-2; CDR3nt: TGTGCCACCAGCAGTTTACAGGGGATTTGGCCCCCCGGGGAGCTGTTTTTT; CDR3aa: CATSSLQGIWPPGELFF
d_gene: TRBD1; v_gene: TRBV4-1; abundance: NA; j_gene: TRBJ2-7; CDR3nt: TGCGCCAGCAGCTCAACAGGGGGTCTGTCCTACGAGCAGTACTTC; CDR3aa: CASSSTGGLSYEQYF
d_gene: NA; v_gene: TRBV4-1; abundance: NA; j_gene: TRBJ1-5; CDR3nt: TGCGCCAGCAGCCTTAGACTCACAGGGTTAGGTCAGCCCCAGCATTTT; CDR3aa: CASSLRLTGLGQPQHF
d_gene: NA; v_gene: TRBV7-6; abundance: once; j_gene: TRBJ1-3; CDR3nt: TGTGCCAGCAGCCCAGTAACAGCAATCTCTGGAAACACCATATATTTT; CDR3aa: CASSPVTAISGNTIYF
d_gene: NA; v_gene: TRBV27; abundance: NA; j_gene: TRBJ2-7; CDR3nt: TGTGCCACCAAGACAGGCGTCGAGCAGTACTTC; CDR3aa: CATKTGVEQYF
d_gene: NA; v_gene: TRBV14; abundance: NA; j_gene: TRBJ1-1; CDR3nt: TGTGCCAGCAGCCAAGTGGGGAACACTGAAGCTTTCTTT; CDR3aa: CASSQVGNTEAFF
d_gene: NA; v_gene: TRBV11-2; abundance: NA; j_gene: TRBJ1-2; CDR3nt: TGTGCCAGCAGCTTGATGAAGATAGACTATGGCTACACCTTC; CDR3aa: CASSLMKIDYGYTF
d_gene: NA; v_gene: TRBV6-1; abundance: NA; j_gene: TRBJ2-1; CDR3nt: TGTGCCAGCAGTGAAGTCACCCAGGGGGGGCAGTTCTTC; CDR3aa: CASSEVTQGGQFF
d_gene: NA; v_gene: TRBV7-9; abundance: NA; j_gene: TRBJ1-1; CDR3nt: TGTGCCAGCAGCTTACCAGGGGCTGGTAACACTGAAGCTTTCTTT; CDR3aa: CASSLPGAGNTEAFF
d_gene: NA; v_gene: TRBV6-5; abundance: NA; j_gene: TRBJ2-1; CDR3nt: TGTGCCAGCAGGCCCGGGGGAGGTGAGCAGTTCTTC; CDR3aa: CASRPGGGEQFF